This TCR beta chain was documented in a study of T-cell memory formation after mild COVID-19. Study details: Clusters of TCRs were largely donor specific.

The study, taken as a whole, reports: Later expanders leaned toward CD4+, whereas clones contracting from day 15 to 85 were balanced CD4/CD8. The authors left the SARS-CoV-2 specificity of second-wave clones peaking on day 37 unconfirmed.

V shed 0 bases, J shed 8 bases, and the junction held 10 bases outside the gene matches. The CDR3 covers 16 residues. Germline-derived CDR1 and CDR2 are SGDLS and YYNGEE. As for this clonotype: The antigen is undetermined.

With constant-segment primers, 5'RACE yielded cDNA libraries of TCR alpha and TCR beta that carried sample barcodes and UMIs. TCRdb independently ran MiXCR on the 5' RACE reads; one entry per CDR3 protein. Of around 140,000 distinct CDR3 sequences in the sample, almost 25% were seen once. The specimen sequenced was PBMCs or a T cell subset sorted from them (not recorded which). The chain couples TRBV9 to TRBJ2-2; 7 bases agree with TRBD1. This TCR came from an adult woman who had mild COVID-19 (a few samples of this study predate the infection). Cell type and time point are not known. CDR3 bases: TGTGCCAGCAGCGTAGAGACAGGGCCCGCGTTTGGGGAGCTGTTTTTT. Protein product: CASSVETGPAFGELFF.